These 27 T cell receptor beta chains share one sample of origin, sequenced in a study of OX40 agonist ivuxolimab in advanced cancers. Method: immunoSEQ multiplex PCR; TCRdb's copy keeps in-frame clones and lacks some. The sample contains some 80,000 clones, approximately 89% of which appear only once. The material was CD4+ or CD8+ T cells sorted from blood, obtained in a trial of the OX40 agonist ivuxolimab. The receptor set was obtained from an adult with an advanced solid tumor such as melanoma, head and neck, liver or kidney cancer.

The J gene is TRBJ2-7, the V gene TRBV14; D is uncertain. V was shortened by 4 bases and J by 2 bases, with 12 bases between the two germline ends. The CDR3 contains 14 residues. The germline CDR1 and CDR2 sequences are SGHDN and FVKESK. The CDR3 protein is CASSLFRQPYEQYF. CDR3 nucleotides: TGTGCCAGCAGCCTCTTCCGGCAGCCCTACGAGCAGTACTTC. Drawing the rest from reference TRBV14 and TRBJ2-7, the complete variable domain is EAGVTQFPSHSVIEKGQTVTLRCDPISGHDNLYWYRRVMGKEIKFLLHFVKESKQDESGMPNNRFLAERTGGTYSTLKVQPAELEDSGVYFCASSLFRQPYEQYFGPGTRLTVT.

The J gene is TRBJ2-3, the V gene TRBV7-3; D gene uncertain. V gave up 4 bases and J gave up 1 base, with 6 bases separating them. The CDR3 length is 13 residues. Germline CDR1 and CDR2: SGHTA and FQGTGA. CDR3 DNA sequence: TGTGCCAGCAGCTACGAGGGCACAGATACGCAGTATTTT. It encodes CASSYEGTDTQYF.

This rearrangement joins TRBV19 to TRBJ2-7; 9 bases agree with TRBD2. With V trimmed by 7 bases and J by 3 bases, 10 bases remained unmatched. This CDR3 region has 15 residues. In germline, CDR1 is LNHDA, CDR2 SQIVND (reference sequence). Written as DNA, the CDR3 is TGTGCCAGTACCCCGGAGGCGGGGGGGGGCTACGAGCAGTACTTC. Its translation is CASTPEAGGGYEQYF.

The CDR3 loop is CASRGQGGGQPQHF. DNA for the CDR3: TGTGCCAGCAGGGGACAGGGAGGAGGTCAGCCCCAGCATTTT. V usage is TRBV27 and J usage is TRBJ1-5; 9 bases are a match to TRBD1. The CDR3 runs 14 residues. Unmatched junction bases numbered 6, after V lost 6 bases and J lost 6 bases. CDR1 is MNHEY and CDR2 is SMNVEV in the germline V gene (reference sequence).

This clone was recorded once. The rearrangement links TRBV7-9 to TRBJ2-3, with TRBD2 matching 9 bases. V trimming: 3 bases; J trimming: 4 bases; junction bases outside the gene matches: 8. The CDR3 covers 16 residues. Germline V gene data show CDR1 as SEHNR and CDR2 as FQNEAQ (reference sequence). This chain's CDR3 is CASSFFGGGAADTQYF. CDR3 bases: TGTGCCAGCAGCTTTTTCGGCGGGGGGGCTGCAGATACGCAGTATTTT.

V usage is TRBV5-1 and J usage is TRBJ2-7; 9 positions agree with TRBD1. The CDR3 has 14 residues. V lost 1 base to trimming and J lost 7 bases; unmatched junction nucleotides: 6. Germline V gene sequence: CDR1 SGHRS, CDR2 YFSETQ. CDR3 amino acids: CASSLLTGGREQYF. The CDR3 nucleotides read TGCGCCAGCAGCTTGCTAACAGGGGGCCGGGAGCAGTACTTC.

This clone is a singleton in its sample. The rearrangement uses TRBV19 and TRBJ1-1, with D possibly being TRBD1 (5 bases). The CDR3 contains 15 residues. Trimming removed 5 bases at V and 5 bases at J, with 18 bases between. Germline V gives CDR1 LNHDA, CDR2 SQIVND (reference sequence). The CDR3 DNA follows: TGTGCCAGTAGTTTGGGACCCCAGATCGGGACTGAAGCTTTCTTT. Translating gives CASSLGPQIGTEAFF.

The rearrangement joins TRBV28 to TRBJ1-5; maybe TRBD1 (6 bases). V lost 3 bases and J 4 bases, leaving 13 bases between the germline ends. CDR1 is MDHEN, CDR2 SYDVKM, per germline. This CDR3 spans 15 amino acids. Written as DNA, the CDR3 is TGTGCCAGCAGTTTTTACAGGGTAGGGAATCAGCCCCAGCATTTT. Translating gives CASSFYRVGNQPQHF.

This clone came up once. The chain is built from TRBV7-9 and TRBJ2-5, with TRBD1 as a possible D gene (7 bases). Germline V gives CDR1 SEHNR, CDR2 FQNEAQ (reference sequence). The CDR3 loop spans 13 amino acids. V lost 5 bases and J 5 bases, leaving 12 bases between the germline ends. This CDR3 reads CASSRTGGETQYF. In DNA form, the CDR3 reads TGTGCCAGCAGCCGGACAGGAGGGGAGACCCAGTACTTC.

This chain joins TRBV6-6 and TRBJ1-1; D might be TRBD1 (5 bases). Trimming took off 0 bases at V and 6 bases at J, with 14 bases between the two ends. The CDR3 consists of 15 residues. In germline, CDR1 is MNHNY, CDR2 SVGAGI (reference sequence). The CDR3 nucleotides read TGTGCCAGCAGTTACTCGGGACTGCCGGAGGCTGAAGCTTTCTTT. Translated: CASSYSGLPEAEAFF.

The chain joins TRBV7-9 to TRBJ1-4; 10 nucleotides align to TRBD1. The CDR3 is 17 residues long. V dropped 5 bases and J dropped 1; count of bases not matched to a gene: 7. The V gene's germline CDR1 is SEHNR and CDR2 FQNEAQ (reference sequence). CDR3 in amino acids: CASSPTGGAITNEKLFF. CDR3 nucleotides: TGTGCCAGCAGCCCGACAGGGGGCGCGATAACTAATGAAAAACTGTTTTTT.

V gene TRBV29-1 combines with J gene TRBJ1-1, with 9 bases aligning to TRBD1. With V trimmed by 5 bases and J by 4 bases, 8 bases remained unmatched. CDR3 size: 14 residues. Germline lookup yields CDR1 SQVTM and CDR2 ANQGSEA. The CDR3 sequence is CSVQGGTGTTEAFF. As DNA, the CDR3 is TGCAGCGTTCAAGGGGGGACAGGGACCACTGAAGCTTTCTTT.

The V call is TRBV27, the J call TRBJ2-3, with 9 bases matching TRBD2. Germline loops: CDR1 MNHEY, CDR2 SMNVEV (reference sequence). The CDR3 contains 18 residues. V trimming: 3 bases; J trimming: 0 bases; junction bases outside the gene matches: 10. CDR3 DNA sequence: TGTGCCAGCAGTTTCCGGAGGGGCGGGGGGGCTAGCACAGATACGCAGTATTTT. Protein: CASSFRRGGGASTDTQYF.

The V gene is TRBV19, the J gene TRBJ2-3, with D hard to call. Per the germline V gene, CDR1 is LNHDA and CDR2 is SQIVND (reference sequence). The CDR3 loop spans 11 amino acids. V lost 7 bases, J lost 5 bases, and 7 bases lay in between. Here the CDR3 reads CASTIGDTQYF. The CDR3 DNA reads TGTGCCAGTACCATTGGAGATACGCAGTATTTT. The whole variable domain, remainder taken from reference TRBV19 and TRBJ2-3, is DGGITQSPKYLFRKEGQNVTLSCEQNLNHDAMYWYRQDPGQGLRLIYYSQIVNDFQKGDIAEGYSVSREKKESFPLTVTSAQKNPTAFYLCASTIGDTQYFGPGTRLTVL.

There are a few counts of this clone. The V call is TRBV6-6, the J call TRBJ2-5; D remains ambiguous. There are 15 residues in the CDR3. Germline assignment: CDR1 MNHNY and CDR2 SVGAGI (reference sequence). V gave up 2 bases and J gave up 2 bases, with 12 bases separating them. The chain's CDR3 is CASSYALGNQETQYF. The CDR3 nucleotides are TGTGCCAGCAGTTACGCTCTGGGGAATCAAGAGACCCAGTACTTC.

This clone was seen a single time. In DNA, the CDR3 is TGCGCCAGCAGCCTCACAGGGGGTCCCATTCAGTACTTC. Amino acids: CASSLTGGPIQYF. The V and J genes are TRBV5-1 and TRBJ2-4, with 8 bases that match TRBD1. The junction had 6 bases not matched to a gene; V was cut back by 4 bases and J by 9 bases. The V gene's germline CDR1 is SGHRS and CDR2 YFSETQ. The CDR3 is made up of 13 amino acids.

DNA for the CDR3: TGTGCCAGCAGCTTTGGGGGGACTTCCAACTACGAGCAGTACTTC. This sequence encodes CASSFGGTSNYEQYF. V is TRBV11-2 and J is TRBJ2-7; D perhaps matches TRBD2 (6 bases). Germline CDR1 SGHAT, CDR2 FQNNGV. The V end lost 3 bases, the J end lost 3 bases, and 15 bases lay between the germline ends. This CDR3 region has 15 residues.

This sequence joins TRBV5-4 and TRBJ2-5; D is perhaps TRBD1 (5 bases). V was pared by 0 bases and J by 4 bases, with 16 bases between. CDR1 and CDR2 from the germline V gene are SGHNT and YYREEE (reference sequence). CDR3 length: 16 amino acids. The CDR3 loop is CASSLGGRGSRETQYF. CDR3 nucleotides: TGTGCCAGCAGCTTGGGCGGAAGGGGTAGTCGAGAGACCCAGTACTTC.

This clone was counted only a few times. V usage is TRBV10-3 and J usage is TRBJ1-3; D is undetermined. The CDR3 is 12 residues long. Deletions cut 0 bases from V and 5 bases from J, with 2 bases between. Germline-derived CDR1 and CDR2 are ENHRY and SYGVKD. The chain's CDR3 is CAISESRNTIYF. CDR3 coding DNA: TGTGCCATCAGTGAGTCTAGAAACACCATATATTTT.

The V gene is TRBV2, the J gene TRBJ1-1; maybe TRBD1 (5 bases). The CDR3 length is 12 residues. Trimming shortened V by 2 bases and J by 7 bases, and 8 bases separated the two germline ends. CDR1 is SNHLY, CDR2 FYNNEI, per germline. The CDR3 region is CASSEQGVEAFF. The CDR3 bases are TGTGCCAGCAGTGAACAGGGCGTTGAAGCTTTCTTT.

The CDR3 DNA is TGTGCCAGCTCACCCCCGGCCGATCGGACAGGGGCTATCTTAACCCCAAACACCATATATTTT. Translating it yields CASSPPADRTGAILTPNTIYF. The chain has TRBV18 and TRBJ1-3, with 9 bases that match TRBD1. This CDR3 region has 21 residues. Trimming cost V 3 bases and J 6 bases; bases outside gene matches: 24. Germline CDR1 KGHSH, CDR2 LQKENI.

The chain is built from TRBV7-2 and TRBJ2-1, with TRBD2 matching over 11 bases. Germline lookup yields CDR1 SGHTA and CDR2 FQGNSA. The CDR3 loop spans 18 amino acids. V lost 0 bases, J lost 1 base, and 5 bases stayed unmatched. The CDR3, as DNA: TGTGCCAGCAGCTTAGCAACTAGCGGGGGCCTATCCTACAATGAGCAGTTCTTC. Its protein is CASSLATSGGLSYNEQFF.

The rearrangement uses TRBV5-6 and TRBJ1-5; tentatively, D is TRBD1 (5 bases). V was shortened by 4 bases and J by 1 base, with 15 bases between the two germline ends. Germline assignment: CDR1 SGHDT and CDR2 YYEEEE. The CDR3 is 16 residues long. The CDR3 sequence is CASSRFKDTSNQPQHF. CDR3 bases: TGTGCCAGCAGCAGATTTAAGGACACCAGCAATCAGCCCCAGCATTTT.

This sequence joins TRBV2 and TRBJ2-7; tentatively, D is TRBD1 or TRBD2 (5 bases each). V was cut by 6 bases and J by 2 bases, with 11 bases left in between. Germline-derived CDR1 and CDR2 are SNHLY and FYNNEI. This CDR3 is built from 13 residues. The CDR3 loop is CASRRDGPYEQYF. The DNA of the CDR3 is TGTGCCAGCAGGAGGGACGGGCCCTACGAGCAGTACTTC.

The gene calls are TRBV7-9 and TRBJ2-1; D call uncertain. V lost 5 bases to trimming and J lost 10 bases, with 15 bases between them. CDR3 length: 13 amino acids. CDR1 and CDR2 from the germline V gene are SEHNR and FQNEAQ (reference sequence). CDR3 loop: CASSVSWVREQFF. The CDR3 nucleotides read TGTGCCAGCAGCGTTAGTTGGGTAAGAGAGCAGTTCTTC.

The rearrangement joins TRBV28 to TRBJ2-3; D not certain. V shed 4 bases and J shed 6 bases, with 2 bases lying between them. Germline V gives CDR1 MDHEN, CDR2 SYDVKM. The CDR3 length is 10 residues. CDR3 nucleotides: TGTGCCAGCAGTTCGGATACGCAGTATTTT. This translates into CASSSDTQYF.

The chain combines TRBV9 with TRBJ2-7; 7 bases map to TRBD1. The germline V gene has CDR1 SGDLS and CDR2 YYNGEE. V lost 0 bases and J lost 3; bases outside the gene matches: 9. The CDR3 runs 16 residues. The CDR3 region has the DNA TGTGCCAGCAGCGTAGTACCGCAGGGGGACCTCTACGAGCAGTACTTC. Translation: CASSVVPQGDLYEQYF.